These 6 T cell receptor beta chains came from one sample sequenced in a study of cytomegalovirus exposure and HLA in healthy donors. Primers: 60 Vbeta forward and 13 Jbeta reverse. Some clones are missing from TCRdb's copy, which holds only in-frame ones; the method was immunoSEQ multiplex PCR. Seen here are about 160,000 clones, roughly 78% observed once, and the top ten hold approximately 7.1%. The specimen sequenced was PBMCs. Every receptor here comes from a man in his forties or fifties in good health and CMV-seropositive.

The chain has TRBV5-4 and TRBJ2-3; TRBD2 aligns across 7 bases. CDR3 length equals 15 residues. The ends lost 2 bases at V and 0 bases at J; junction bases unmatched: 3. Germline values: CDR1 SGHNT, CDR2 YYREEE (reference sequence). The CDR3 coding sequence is TGTGCCAGCAGCTTTGTCGGGGGGAGCACAGATACGCAGTATTTT. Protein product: CASSFVGGSTDTQYF.

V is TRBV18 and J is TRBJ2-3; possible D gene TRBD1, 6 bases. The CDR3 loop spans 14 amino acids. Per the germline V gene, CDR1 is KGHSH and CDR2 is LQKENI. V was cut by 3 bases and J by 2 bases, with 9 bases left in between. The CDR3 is CASSPTGHTDTQYF. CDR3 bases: TGTGCCAGCTCACCCACGGGACACACAGATACGCAGTATTTT.

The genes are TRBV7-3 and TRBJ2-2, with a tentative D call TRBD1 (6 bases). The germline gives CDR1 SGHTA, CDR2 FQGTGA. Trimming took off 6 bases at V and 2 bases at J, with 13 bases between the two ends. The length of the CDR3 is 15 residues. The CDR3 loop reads CASRDRDTNTGELFF. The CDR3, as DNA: TGTGCCAGCAGAGACCGGGACACAAACACCGGGGAGCTGTTTTTT.

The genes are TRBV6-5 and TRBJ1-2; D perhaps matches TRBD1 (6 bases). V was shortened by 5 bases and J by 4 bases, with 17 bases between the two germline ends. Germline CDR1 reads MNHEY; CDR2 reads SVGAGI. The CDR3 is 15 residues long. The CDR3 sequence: CASSPGTPHFYGYTF. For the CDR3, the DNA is TGTGCCAGCAGTCCAGGGACACCACACTTCTATGGCTACACCTTC.

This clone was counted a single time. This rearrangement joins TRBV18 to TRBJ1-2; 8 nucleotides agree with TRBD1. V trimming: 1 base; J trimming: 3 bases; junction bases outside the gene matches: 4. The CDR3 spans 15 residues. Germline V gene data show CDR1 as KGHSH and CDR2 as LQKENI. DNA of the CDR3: TGTGCCAGCTCACCACTGGACAGGGCCGACTATGGCTACACCTTC. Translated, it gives CASSPLDRADYGYTF.

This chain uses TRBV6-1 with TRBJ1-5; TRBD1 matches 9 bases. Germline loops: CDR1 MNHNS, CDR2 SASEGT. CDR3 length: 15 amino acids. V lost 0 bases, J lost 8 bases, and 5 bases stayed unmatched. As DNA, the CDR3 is TGTGCCAGCAGTGAAGCAACAGGGGGCTCAAAGCCCCAGCATTTT. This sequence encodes CASSEATGGSKPQHF.